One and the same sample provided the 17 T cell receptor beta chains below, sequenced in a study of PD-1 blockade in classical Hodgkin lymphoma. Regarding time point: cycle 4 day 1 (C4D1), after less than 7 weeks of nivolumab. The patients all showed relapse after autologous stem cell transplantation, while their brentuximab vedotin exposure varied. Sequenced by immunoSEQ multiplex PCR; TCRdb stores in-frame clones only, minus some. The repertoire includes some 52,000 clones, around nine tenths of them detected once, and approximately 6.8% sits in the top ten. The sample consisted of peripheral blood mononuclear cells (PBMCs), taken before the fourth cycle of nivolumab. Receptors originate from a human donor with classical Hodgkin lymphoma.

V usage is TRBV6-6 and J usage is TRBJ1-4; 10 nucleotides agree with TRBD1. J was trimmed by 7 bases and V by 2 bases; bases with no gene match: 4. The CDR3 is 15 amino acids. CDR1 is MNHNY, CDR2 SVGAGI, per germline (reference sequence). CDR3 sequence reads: CASSYRQGASEKLFF. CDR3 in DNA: TGTGCCAGCAGTTACCGACAGGGGGCGAGTGAAAAACTGTTTTTT.

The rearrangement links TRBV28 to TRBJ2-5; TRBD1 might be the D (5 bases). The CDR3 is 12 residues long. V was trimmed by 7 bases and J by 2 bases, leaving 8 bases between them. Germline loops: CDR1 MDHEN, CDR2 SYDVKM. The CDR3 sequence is CASTRDQETQYF. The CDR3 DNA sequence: TGTGCCAGCACCAGGGATCAAGAGACCCAGTACTTC.

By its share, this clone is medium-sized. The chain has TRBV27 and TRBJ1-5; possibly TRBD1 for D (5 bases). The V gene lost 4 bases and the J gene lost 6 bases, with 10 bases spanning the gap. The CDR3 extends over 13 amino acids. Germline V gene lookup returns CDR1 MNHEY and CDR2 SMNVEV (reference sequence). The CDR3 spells CASSWGRGQPQHF. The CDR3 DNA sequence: TGTGCCAGCAGTTGGGGACGGGGTCAGCCCCAGCATTTT.

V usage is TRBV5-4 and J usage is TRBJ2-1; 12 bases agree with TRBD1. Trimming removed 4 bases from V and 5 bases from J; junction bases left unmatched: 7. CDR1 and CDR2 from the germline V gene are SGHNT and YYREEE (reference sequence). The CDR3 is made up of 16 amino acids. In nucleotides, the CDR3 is TGTGCCAGCAGCCCACGGGACAGGGGGCTTCACAATGAGCAGTTCTTC. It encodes CASSPRDRGLHNEQFF.

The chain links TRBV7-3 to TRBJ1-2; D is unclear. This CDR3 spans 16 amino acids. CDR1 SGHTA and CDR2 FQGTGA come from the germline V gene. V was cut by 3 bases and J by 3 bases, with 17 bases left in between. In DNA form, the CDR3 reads TGTGCCAGCAGCTTGGGAGGGAATGACACGGACTATGGCTACACCTTC. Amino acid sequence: CASSLGGNDTDYGYTF.

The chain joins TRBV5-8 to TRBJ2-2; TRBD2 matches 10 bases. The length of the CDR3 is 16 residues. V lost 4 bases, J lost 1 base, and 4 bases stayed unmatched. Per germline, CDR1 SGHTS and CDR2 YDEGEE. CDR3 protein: CASSPGLAVNTGELFF. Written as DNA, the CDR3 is TGTGCCAGCAGCCCAGGACTAGCGGTGAACACCGGGGAGCTGTTTTTT.

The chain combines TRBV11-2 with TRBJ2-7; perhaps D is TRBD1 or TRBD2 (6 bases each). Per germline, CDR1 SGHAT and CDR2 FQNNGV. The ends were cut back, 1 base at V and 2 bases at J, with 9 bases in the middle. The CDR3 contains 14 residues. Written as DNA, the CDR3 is TGTGCCAGCAGCTTAGGGGGGGCCCCCTACGAGCAGTACTTC. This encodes CASSLGGAPYEQYF. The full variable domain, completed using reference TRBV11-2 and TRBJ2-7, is EAGVAQSPRYKIIEKRQSVAFWCNPISGHATLYWYQQILGQGPKLLIQFQNNGVVDDSQLPKDRFSAERLKGVDSTLKIQPAKLEDSAVYLCASSLGGAPYEQYFGPGTRLTVT.

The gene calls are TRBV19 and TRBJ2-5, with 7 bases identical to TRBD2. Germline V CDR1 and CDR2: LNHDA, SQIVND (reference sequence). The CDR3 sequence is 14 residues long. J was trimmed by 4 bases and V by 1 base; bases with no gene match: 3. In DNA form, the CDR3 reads TGTGCCAGTAGTATAGGAGCGGGGAGAGAGACCCAGTACTTC. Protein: CASSIGAGRETQYF.

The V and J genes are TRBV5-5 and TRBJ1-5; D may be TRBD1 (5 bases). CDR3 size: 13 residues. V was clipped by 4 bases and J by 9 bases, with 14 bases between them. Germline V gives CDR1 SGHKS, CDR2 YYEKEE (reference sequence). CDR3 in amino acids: CASSPGTGLPQHF. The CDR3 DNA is TGTGCCAGCAGCCCCGGGACGGGCTTGCCCCAGCATTTT. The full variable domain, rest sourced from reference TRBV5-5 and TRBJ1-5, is DAGVTQSPTHLIKTRGQQVTLRCSPISGHKSVSWYQQVLGQGPQFIFQYYEKEERGRGNFPDRFSARQFPNYSSELNVNALLLGDSALYLCASSPGTGLPQHFGDGTRLSIL.

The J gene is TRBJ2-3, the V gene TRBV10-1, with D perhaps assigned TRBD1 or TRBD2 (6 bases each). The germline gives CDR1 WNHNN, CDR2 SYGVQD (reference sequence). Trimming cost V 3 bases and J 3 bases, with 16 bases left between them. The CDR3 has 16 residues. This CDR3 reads CASSDGKRGQTDTQYF. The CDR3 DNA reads TGCGCCAGCAGTGACGGAAAACGGGGGCAGACAGATACGCAGTATTTT.

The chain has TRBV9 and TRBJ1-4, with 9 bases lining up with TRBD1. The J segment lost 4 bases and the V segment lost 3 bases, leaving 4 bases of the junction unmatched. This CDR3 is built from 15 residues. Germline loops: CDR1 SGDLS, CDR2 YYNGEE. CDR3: CASSAQTGGNEKLFF. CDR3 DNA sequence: TGTGCCAGCAGCGCCCAGACAGGGGGTAATGAAAAACTGTTTTTT.

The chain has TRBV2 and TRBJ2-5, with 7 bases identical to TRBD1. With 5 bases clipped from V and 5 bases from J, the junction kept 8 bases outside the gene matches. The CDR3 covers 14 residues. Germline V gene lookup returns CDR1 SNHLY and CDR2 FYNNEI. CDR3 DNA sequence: TGTGCCAGCAGTAGGGACAGCCCCCGGGAGACCCAGTACTTC. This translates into CASSRDSPRETQYF.

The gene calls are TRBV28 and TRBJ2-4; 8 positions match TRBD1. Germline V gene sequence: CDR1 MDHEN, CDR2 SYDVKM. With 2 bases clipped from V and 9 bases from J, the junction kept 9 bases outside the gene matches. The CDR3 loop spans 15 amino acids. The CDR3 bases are TGTGCCAGCAGTTTAAGCGGACAGGGTAGCGCCATTCAGTACTTC. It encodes CASSLSGQGSAIQYF.

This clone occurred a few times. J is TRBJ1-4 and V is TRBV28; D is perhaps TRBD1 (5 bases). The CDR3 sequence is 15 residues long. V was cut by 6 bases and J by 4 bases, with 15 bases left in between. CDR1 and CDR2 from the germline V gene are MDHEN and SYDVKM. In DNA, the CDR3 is TGTGCCAGCAGGGGGGGGGACGGTGGTAATGAAAAACTGTTTTTT. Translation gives CASRGGDGGNEKLFF.

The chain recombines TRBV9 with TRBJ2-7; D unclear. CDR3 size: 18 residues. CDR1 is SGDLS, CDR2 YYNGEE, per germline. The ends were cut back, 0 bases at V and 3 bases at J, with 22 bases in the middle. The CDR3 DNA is TGTGCCAGCAGCGTAGCGCTCGGACGGCTAAGGGTGCTCTACGAGCAGTACTTC. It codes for CASSVALGRLRVLYEQYF.

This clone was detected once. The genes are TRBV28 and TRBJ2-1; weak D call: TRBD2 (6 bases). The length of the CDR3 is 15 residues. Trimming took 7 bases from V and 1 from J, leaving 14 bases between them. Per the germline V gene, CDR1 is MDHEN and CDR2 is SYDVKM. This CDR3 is CASTGGDLSYNEQFF. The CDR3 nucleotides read TGTGCCAGCACTGGAGGGGACCTTTCCTACAATGAGCAGTTCTTC.

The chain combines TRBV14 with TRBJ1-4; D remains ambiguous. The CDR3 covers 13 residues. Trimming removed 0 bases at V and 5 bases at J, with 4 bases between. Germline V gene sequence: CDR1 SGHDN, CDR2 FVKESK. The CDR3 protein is CASSQDRNEKLFF. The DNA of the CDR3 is TGTGCCAGCAGCCAAGATAGGAATGAAAAACTGTTTTTT.